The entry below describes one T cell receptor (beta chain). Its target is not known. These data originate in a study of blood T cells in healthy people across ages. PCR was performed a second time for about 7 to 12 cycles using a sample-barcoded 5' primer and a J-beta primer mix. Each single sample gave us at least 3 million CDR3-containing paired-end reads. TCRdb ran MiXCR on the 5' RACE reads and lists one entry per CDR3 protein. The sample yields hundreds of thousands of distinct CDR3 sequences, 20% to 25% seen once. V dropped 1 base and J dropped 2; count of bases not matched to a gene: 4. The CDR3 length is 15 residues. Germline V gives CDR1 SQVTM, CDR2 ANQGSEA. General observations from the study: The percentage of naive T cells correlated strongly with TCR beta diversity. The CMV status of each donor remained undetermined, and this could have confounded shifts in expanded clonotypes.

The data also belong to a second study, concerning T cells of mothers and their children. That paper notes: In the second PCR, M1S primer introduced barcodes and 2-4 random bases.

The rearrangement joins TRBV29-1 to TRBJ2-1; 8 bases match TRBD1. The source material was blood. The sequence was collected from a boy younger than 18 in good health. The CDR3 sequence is CSVEVGQGPYNEQFF. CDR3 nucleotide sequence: TGCAGCGTTGAAGTTGGACAGGGCCCCTACAATGAGCAGTTCTTC.